This TCR beta chain was sequenced in a study of coeliac disease. Regarding the study as a whole: Lower clonality than controls marked TRB and TRG repertoires from active celiac intraepithelial and lamina propria samples. Intraepithelial and lamina propria fractions were not highly pure. According to the authors, this method cannot detect gliadin-specific T cells in an unbiased way.

A few counts support this clone. Its antigen is not known. Each fraction contributed one approximately 490,000-cell aliquot for sequencing. Repertoires were generated with immunoSEQ multiplex PCR, while TCRdb's copy carries only in-frame clones and drops some. The sample holds about 2,200 clones, roughly 61% seen once. Trimming took 10 bases from V and 4 from J, leaving 13 bases between them. The germline gives CDR1 MNHNS, CDR2 SASEGT. CDR3 length equals 12 residues. The sequence was collected from a woman in her thirties with active celiac disease. The rearrangement uses TRBV6-1 and TRBJ1-1, with D possibly being TRBD1 (5 bases). Input material: lamina propria lymphocytes from the gut. The CDR3 bases are TGTGCCATCCTAGACAGACTCACTGAAGCTTTCTTT. As protein: CAILDRLTEAFF.